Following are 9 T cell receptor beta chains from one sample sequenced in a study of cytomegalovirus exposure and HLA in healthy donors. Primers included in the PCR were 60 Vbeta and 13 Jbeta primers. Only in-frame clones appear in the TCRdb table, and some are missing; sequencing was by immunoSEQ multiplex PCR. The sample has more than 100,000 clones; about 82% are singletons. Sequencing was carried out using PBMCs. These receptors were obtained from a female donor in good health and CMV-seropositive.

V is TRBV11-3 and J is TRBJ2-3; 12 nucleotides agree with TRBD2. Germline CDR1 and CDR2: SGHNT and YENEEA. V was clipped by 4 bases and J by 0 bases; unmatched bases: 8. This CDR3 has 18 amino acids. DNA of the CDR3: TGTGCCAGCAGCTCTGGACTAGCGGGACCCTCTAGCACAGATACGCAGTATTTT. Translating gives CASSSGLAGPSSTDTQYF.

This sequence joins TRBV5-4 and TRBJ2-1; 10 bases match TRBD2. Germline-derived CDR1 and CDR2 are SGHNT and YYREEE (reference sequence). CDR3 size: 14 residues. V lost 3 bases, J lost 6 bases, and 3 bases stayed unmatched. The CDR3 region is CASSWSGGANEQFF. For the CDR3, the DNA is TGTGCCAGCAGCTGGAGCGGGGGGGCCAATGAGCAGTTCTTC.

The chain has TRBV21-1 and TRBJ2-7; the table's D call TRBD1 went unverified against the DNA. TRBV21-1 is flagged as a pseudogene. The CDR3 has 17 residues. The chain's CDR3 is CASNPPGAGGSSYEQYF. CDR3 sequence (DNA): TGTGCCAGCAATCCACCTGGGGCAGGGGGTTCTTCCTACGAGCAGTACTTC.

DNA for the CDR3: TGTGCCAGCAGCTTATTACAGGGTGACCATGAAAAACTGTTTTTT. This codes for CASSLLQGDHEKLFF. This chain links TRBV5-5 with TRBJ1-4; D may be TRBD1 (6 bases). This CDR3 spans 15 amino acids. Germline V gene sequence: CDR1 SGHKS, CDR2 YYEKEE (reference sequence). Trimming took off 2 bases at V and 6 bases at J, with 14 bases between the two ends.

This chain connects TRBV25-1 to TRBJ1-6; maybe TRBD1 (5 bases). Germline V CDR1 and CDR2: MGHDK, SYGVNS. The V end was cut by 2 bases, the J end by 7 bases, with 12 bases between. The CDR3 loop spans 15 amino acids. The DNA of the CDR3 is TGTGCCAGCAGTGAAGGGGCGGTGGGGAATTCACCCCTCCACTTT. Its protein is CASSEGAVGNSPLHF. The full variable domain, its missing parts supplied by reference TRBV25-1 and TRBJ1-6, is EADIYQTPRYLVIGTGKKITLECSQTMGHDKMYWYQQDPGMELHLIHYSYGVNSTEKGDLSSESTVSRIRTEHFPLTLESARPSHTSQYLCASSEGAVGNSPLHFGNGTRLTVT.

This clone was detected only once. CDR3 protein: CASSLTAGSRTDTQYF. The CDR3 coding sequence is TGTGCCAGCAGTTTAACGGCGGGGAGTCGCACAGATACGCAGTATTTT. This sequence joins TRBV27 and TRBJ2-3; a possible D gene is TRBD2 (6 bases). This CDR3 region has 16 residues. Germline V gives CDR1 MNHEY, CDR2 SMNVEV (reference sequence). Trimming left V 2 bases short and J 1 base short, with 13 bases between.

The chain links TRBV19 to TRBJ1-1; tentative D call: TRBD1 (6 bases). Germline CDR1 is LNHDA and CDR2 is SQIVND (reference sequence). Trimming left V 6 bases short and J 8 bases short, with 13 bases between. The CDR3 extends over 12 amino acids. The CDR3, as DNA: TGTGCCAGTAGCCAGGGGCGCCCAGAAGCTTTCTTT. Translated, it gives CASSQGRPEAFF.

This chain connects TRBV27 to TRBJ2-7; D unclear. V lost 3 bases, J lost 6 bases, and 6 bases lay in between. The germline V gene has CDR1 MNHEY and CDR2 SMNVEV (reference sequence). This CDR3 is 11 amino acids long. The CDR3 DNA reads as TGTGCCAGCAGTTTTTTCGGCGAGCAGTACTTC. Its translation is CASSFFGEQYF.

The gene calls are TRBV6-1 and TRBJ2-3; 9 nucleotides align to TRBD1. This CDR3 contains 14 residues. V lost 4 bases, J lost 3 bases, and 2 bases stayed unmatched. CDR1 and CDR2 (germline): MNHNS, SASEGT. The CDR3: CASSVDRGTDTQYF. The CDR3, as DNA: TGTGCCAGCAGTGTGGACAGGGGAACAGATACGCAGTATTTT.